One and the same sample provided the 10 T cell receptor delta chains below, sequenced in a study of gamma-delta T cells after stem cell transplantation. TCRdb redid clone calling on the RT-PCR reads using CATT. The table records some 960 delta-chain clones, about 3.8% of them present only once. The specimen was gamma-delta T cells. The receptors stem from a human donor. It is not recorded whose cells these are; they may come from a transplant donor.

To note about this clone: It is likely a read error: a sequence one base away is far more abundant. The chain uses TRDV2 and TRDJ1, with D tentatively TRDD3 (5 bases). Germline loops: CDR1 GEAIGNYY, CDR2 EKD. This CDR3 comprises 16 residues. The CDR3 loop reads CACDTGFGGFTDKPIF. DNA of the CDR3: TGTGCCTGTGACACCGGTTTCGGGGGGTTCACCGATAAACCCATCTTT.

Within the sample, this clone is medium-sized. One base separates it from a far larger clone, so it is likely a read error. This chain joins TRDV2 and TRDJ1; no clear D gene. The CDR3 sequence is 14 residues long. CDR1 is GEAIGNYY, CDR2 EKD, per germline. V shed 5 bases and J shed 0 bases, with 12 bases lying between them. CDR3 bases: TGTGCCTGTGGCCTCCTTTCCGACACCGATAAACTCATCTTT. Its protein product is CACGLLSDTDKLIF.

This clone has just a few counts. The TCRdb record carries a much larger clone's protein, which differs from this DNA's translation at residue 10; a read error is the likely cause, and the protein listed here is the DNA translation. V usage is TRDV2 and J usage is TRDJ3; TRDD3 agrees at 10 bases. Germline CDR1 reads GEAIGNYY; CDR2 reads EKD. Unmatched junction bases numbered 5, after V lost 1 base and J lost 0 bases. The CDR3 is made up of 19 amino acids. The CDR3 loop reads CACDTGGYRISWDTRQMFF. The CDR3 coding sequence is TGTGCCTGTGACACTGGGGGATACCGAATCTCCTGGGACACCCGACAGATGTTTTTC.

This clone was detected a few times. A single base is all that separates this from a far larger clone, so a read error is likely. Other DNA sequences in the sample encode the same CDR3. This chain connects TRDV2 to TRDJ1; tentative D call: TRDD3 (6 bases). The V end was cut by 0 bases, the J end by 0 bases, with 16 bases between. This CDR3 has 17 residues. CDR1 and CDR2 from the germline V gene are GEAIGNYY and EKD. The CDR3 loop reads CACDTVGLGGNTDKLIF. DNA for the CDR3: TGTGCCTGTGACACCGTCGGACTGGGAGGAAACACCGATAAACTCATCTTT.

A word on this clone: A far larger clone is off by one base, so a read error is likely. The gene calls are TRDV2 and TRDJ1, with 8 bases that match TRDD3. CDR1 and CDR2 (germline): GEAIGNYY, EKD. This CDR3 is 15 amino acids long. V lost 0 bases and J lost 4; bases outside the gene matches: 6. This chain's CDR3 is CACDTAGIPGDKLIF. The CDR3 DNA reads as TGTGCCTGTGACACCGCGGGGATACCGGGCGATAAACTCATCTTT.

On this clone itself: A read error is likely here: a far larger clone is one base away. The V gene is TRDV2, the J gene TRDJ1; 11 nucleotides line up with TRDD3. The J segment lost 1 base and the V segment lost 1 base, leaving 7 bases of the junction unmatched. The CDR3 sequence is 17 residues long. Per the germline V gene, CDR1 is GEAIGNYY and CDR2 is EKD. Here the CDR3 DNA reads TGTGCCTGTGACACACTGGGGGATAAACGGGGCACCGATAAACTCATCTTT. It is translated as CACDTLGDKRGTDKLIF.

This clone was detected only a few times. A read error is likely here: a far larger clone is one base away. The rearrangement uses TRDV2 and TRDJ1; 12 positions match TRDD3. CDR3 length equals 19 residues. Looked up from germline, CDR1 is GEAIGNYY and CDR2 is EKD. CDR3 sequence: CACDTVSTGGYTNTDKLTF. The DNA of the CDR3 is TGTGCCTGTGACACCGTGAGCACTGGGGGATACACGAACACCGATAAACTCACCTTT.

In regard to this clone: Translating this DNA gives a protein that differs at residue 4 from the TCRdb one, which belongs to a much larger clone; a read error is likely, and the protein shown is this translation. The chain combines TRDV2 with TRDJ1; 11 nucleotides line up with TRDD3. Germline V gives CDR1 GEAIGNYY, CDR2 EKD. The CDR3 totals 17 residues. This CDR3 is CACNTLGDKRDTDKLIF. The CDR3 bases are TGTGCCTGTAACACACTGGGGGATAAACGGGACACCGATAAACTCATCTTT.

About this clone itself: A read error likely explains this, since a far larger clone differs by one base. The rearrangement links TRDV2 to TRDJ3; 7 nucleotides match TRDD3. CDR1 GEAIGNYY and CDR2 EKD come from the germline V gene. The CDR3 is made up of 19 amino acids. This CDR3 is CACDTPGGQPSLDTRQMFF. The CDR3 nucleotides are TGTGCCTGTGACACACCTGGGGGCCAACCATCCTTGGACACCCGACAGATGTTTTTC.

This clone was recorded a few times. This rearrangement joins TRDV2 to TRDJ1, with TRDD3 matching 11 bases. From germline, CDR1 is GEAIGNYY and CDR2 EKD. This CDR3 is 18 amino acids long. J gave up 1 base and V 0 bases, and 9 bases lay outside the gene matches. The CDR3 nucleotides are TGTGCCTGTGACACCGTCGGACTGGGGGATATGCCCACCGATAAACTCATCTTT. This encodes CACDTVGLGDMPTDKLIF.